Following are 30 T cell receptor beta chains from one sample sequenced in a study of control samples from healthy donors and cancer patients. Sequencing used immunoSEQ multiplex PCR; TCRdb keeps in-frame clones, though not all of them. The table includes some 110,000 clones, 88% detected once. The sample taken for sequencing was blood. Every receptor here comes from a woman aged 70-85 years in good health.

The rearrangement joins TRBV2 to TRBJ1-2; no firm D call. Germline V gene lookup returns CDR1 SNHLY and CDR2 FYNNEI. V lost 1 base and J lost 3, with 9 bases in between. The length of the CDR3 is 14 residues. The CDR3 DNA sequence: TGTGCCAGCAGTGAAGGTGGAGGGTACTATGGCTACACCTTC. It yields the protein CASSEGGGYYGYTF.

The gene calls are TRBV7-2 and TRBJ2-3, with D hard to call. Trimming took off 1 base at V and 6 bases at J, with 8 bases between the two ends. Germline CDR1 is SGHTA and CDR2 is FQGNSA. This CDR3 is 13 amino acids long. CDR3 coding DNA: TGTGCCAGCAGCTTAGTTGCCCCCGATACGCAGTATTTT. It translates to CASSLVAPDTQYF.

This clone was counted between two and nine times. The chain has TRBV19 and TRBJ1-2; 10 positions match TRBD1. The V gene's germline CDR1 is LNHDA and CDR2 SQIVND (reference sequence). The V and J ends lost 4 bases and 5 bases, in that order; junction bases with no gene match: 4. The CDR3 is 14 residues long. The CDR3 loop reads CASSNGQGVYGYTF. The CDR3 DNA follows: TGTGCCAGTAGTAATGGACAGGGGGTTTATGGCTACACCTTC.

The chain carries TRBV13 and TRBJ2-3, with D maybe TRBD2 (6 bases). The CDR3 sequence is 19 residues long. Germline V lookup: CDR1 PRHDT, CDR2 FYEKMQ (reference sequence). Between the trimmed V and J ends, which lost 5 bases and 0 bases, there was a span of 24 bases. The CDR3: CASSPRWAGTRLSTDTQYF. The CDR3 nucleotides are TGTGCCAGCAGCCCTCGGTGGGCGGGGACCCGCCTTAGCACAGATACGCAGTATTTT.

The chain links TRBV5-1 to TRBJ1-1; possible D gene TRBD1, 6 bases. The V gene lost 8 bases and the J gene lost 2 bases, with 22 bases spanning the gap. This CDR3 has 16 residues. Germline V gives CDR1 SGHRS, CDR2 YFSETQ. The DNA of the CDR3 is TGCGCCAGTTTCCTGCAACCGGGACAATCCAACACTGAAGCTTTCTTT. This encodes CASFLQPGQSNTEAFF.

V usage is TRBV7-9 and J usage is TRBJ1-4; unclear D gene. With 5 bases removed from V and 2 bases from J, the gap between germline ends came to 12 bases. The CDR3 totals 15 residues. Germline V gene data show CDR1 as SEHNR and CDR2 as FQNEAQ (reference sequence). The CDR3 DNA sequence: TGTGCCAGCAGCCCTCCCGGTGGCACTAATGAAAAACTGTTTTTT. Its protein product is CASSPPGGTNEKLFF.

V and J are TRBV4-3 and TRBJ2-2; D assignment may be TRBD1 or TRBD2 (5 bases each). The CDR3 consists of 16 residues. Germline-derived CDR1 and CDR2 are LGHNA and YSLEER. Trimming shortened V by 0 bases and J by 5 bases, and 13 bases separated the two germline ends. The CDR3: CASSQDEGLRTGELFF. In DNA form, the CDR3 reads TGCGCCAGCAGCCAAGACGAGGGGTTACGGACCGGGGAGCTGTTTTTT.

The V call is TRBV16, the J call TRBJ2-5, with TRBD2 identical over 8 bases. Germline CDR1 is KGHSY and CDR2 is FQNENV. CDR3 length: 16 amino acids. The trim removed 2 bases at V and 1 base at J, leaving 6 bases unmatched. CDR3 protein: CASSQLLTSGQETQYF. The CDR3 DNA is TGTGCCAGCAGCCAACTCCTTACTAGCGGCCAAGAGACCCAGTACTTC.

This clone came up once. The chain is built from TRBV7-2 and TRBJ2-5; D possibly corresponds to TRBD2 (5 bases). CDR3 size: 14 residues. In germline, CDR1 is SGHTA, CDR2 FQGNSA. The V and J ends lost 0 bases and 5 bases respectively, with 10 bases between them. As DNA, the CDR3 is TGTGCCAGCAGCTTAGCTGGGAGTAGGGAGACCCAGTACTTC. Its translation is CASSLAGSRETQYF.

This chain links TRBV3-1 (or the pseudogene TRBV3-2) with TRBJ1-6, with D perhaps matching TRBD1 (6 bases). This CDR3 contains 15 residues. Between the trimmed V and J ends, which lost 1 base and 10 bases, there was a span of 14 bases. The germline gives CDR1 LGHDT, CDR2 YNNKEL (reference sequence). In DNA, the CDR3 is TGTGCCAGCAGCCAAGGAGGAGGGGGAGGCTCACCCCTCCACTTT. It specifies CASSQGGGGGSPLHF.

The rearrangement joins TRBV14 to TRBJ2-5, with TRBD1 matching 8 bases. The J segment lost 5 bases and the V segment lost 7 bases, leaving 9 bases of the junction unmatched. This CDR3 region has 14 residues. In germline, CDR1 is SGHDN, CDR2 FVKESK. The CDR3 here is CASKPQGAGETQYF. The DNA for the CDR3 is TGTGCCAGCAAACCTCAGGGGGCTGGCGAGACCCAGTACTTC.

The CDR3 DNA is TGTGCCAGCAGCCCCCGGTTTGGGGCCGACACTGAAGCTTTCTTT. This sequence encodes CASSPRFGADTEAFF. This chain links TRBV11-2 with TRBJ1-1, with D possibly being TRBD1 (5 bases). Trimming cost V 5 bases and J 3 bases, with 16 bases left between them. Germline lookup yields CDR1 SGHAT and CDR2 FQNNGV. The CDR3 consists of 15 residues.

J is TRBJ2-1 and V is TRBV9; TRBD2 aligns across 9 bases. This CDR3 is 15 amino acids long. Germline trimming cut 1 base from V and 1 base from J; bases unmatched to any gene: 0. CDR1 is SGDLS and CDR2 is YYNGEE in the germline V gene. Here the CDR3 DNA reads TGTGCCAGCAGCGTAACTAGCGGGTCCTACAATGAGCAGTTCTTC. Translating it yields CASSVTSGSYNEQFF.

Concerning this clone itself: Relative to the germline gene, one junction end is altered; a read error may explain this. The rearrangement joins TRBV2 to TRBJ2-5, with 9 bases matching TRBD1. The germline V gene encodes CDR1 SNHLY and CDR2 FYNNEI. The CDR3 runs 15 residues. The CDR3 nucleotides read TGTGCCAGCAGGGAAGGGGGACAGGGCCAAGAGACCCAGTACTTC. Residues: CASREGGQGQETQYF.

This chain links TRBV12-3 or TRBV12-4 with TRBJ2-2; D unresolved. The ends were cut back, 1 base at V and 7 bases at J, with 4 bases in the middle. This CDR3 comprises 12 residues. The CDR3 reads CASSLGFGELFF. In nucleotides, the CDR3 is TGTGCCAGCAGTTTAGGGTTCGGGGAGCTGTTTTTT.

This CDR3 is CATSSGGPNTEAFF. The CDR3, as DNA: TGTGCCACCAGCAGCGGTGGACCGAACACTGAAGCTTTCTTT. This chain uses TRBV15 with TRBJ1-1, with D unclear. Trimming left V 3 bases short and J 1 base short, with 9 bases between. The CDR3 sequence is 14 residues long. Germline-derived CDR1 and CDR2 are LNHNV and YYDKDF (reference sequence).

J is TRBJ2-1 and V is TRBV9; D is perhaps TRBD2 (6 bases). V lost 4 bases, J lost 4 bases, and 24 bases lay in between. The CDR3 is made up of 18 amino acids. Germline values: CDR1 SGDLS, CDR2 YYNGEE. DNA of the CDR3: TGTGCCAGCAGCATCTCGGGACTTCCGAAATTTGGGTACAATGAGCAGTTCTTC. This sequence encodes CASSISGLPKFGYNEQFF.

The genes are TRBV4-1 and TRBJ1-2, with a tentative D call TRBD1 (5 bases). V lost 4 bases, J lost 0 bases, and 15 bases lay in between. Germline CDR1 is MGHRA and CDR2 is YSYEKL. The CDR3 spans 16 residues. The CDR3 bases are TGCGCCAGCAGCCTCCACTTGAGGGGAGCTAACTATGGCTACACCTTC. This gives the protein CASSLHLRGANYGYTF.

This chain links TRBV13 with TRBJ1-4, with D possibly TRBD1 on 5 matching bases. The germline CDR1 and CDR2 sequences are PRHDT and FYEKMQ (reference sequence). This CDR3 spans 14 amino acids. V was cut by 5 bases and J by 4 bases, with 11 bases left in between. CDR3 DNA: TGTGCCAGCAGCCACGGGACGGGTAATGAAAAACTGTTTTTT. The encoded protein is CASSHGTGNEKLFF.

V is TRBV11-3 and J is TRBJ2-2, with D possibly TRBD2 on 5 matching bases. The V end lost 1 base, the J end lost 6 bases, and 12 bases lay between the germline ends. This CDR3 region has 15 residues. Germline CDR1 is SGHNT and CDR2 is YENEEA. CDR3 in DNA: TGTGCCAGCAGCTTAGTCTCAGGAGGACCCGGGGAGCTGTTTTTT. It specifies CASSLVSGGPGELFF.

The chain employs TRBV7-8 and TRBJ1-2; D is unclear. CDR1 SGHVS and CDR2 FQNEAQ come from the germline V gene. Trimming cost V 4 bases and J 8 bases, with 11 bases left between them. CDR3 size: 12 residues. The CDR3 loop is CASSSISGGYTF. The CDR3 nucleotides are TGTGCCAGCAGCTCCATCTCCGGGGGCTACACCTTC.

The rearrangement joins TRBV9 to TRBJ2-1; D may match TRBD1 or TRBD2 (6 bases each). The CDR3 is 15 amino acids. The germline V and J ends were trimmed by 1 base and 0 bases, with 8 bases remaining between them. From germline, CDR1 is SGDLS and CDR2 YYNGEE. In DNA form, the CDR3 reads TGTGCCAGCAGCGTAAGGGGGGACTCCTACAATGAGCAGTTCTTC. Its translation is CASSVRGDSYNEQFF.

This chain uses TRBV5-1 with TRBJ2-7; 7 nucleotides line up with TRBD1. The CDR3 length is 13 residues. Germline V gives CDR1 SGHRS, CDR2 YFSETQ. Trimming removed 5 bases from V and 0 bases from J; junction bases left unmatched: 2. The CDR3 sequence: CASRRDSSYEQYF. The CDR3 DNA is TGCGCCAGCAGAAGGGACAGCTCCTACGAGCAGTACTTC. Looking up the rest from reference TRBV5-1 and TRBJ2-7 gives the full variable domain: KAGVTQTPRYLIKTRGQQVTLSCSPISGHRSVSWYQQTPGQGLQFLFEYFSETQRNKGNFPGRFSGRQFSNSRSEMNVSTLELGDSALYLCASRRDSSYEQYFGPGTRLTVT.

The V and J genes are TRBV19 and TRBJ2-3; D possibly corresponds to TRBD2 (6 bases). This CDR3 is built from 14 residues. Germline CDR1 LNHDA, CDR2 SQIVND (reference sequence). The V gene lost 3 bases and the J gene lost 3 bases, with 10 bases spanning the gap. The CDR3 DNA follows: TGTGCCAGTAGTATTAGAGGAGGGACAGATACGCAGTATTTT. It encodes CASSIRGGTDTQYF.

The table lists this clone with a count of one. The chain links TRBV3-1 (or the pseudogene TRBV3-2) to TRBJ2-2; D assignment may be TRBD1 or TRBD2 (5 bases each). Germline assignment: CDR1 LGHDT and CDR2 YNNKEL (reference sequence). The CDR3 is made up of 16 amino acids. The V and J ends lost 6 bases and 2 bases respectively, with 16 bases between them. The CDR3 loop reads CASRPRGAINTGELFF. The DNA of the CDR3 is TGTGCCAGCAGGCCCCGAGGGGCCATAAACACCGGGGAGCTGTTTTTT.

This chain uses TRBV19 with TRBJ2-3; 9 bases map to TRBD2. The CDR3 runs to 15 residues. V lost 1 base and J lost 1; bases outside the gene matches: 0. Germline V lookup: CDR1 LNHDA, CDR2 SQIVND (reference sequence). CDR3 DNA sequence: TGTGCCAGTAGTATAGTAGCGGGGGGCACAGATACGCAGTATTTT. Translated: CASSIVAGGTDTQYF. The whole variable domain, filled in from reference TRBV19 and TRBJ2-3, reads DGGITQSPKYLFRKEGQNVTLSCEQNLNHDAMYWYRQDPGQGLRLIYYSQIVNDFQKGDIAEGYSVSREKKESFPLTVTSAQKNPTAFYLCASSIVAGGTDTQYFGPGTRLTVL.

The chain has TRBV9 and TRBJ2-1; 7 nucleotides line up with TRBD1. CDR3 size: 13 residues. Germline V gene sequence: CDR1 SGDLS, CDR2 YYNGEE. Trimming cost V 3 bases and J 6 bases; bases outside gene matches: 3. The CDR3 is CASSEQGLNEQFF. The CDR3, as DNA: TGTGCCAGCAGCGAACAGGGGCTCAATGAGCAGTTCTTC.

The chain carries TRBV6-5 and TRBJ1-4; D possibly corresponds to TRBD1 (5 bases). V was clipped by 5 bases and J by 6 bases, with 13 bases between them. This CDR3 spans 14 amino acids. Germline assignment: CDR1 MNHEY and CDR2 SVGAGI. This CDR3 reads CASSPPGGYEKLFF. CDR3 coding DNA: TGTGCCAGCAGTCCTCCGGGGGGGTATGAAAAACTGTTTTTT.

This chain links TRBV6-2 or TRBV6-3 with TRBJ1-1; D is unresolved. Germline values: CDR1 MNHEY, CDR2 SVGEGT. CDR3 length: 13 residues. Trimming cost V 6 bases and J 7 bases, with 15 bases left between them. In DNA, the CDR3 is TGTGCCAGCAGCCGGGCTATTTGGTATGAAGCTTTCTTT. This codes for CASSRAIWYEAFF.

This sequence joins TRBV7-8 and TRBJ1-5; no clear D gene. Trimming cost V 4 bases and J 0 bases, with 16 bases left between them. Germline V gene lookup returns CDR1 SGHVS and CDR2 FQNEAQ. The CDR3 totals 17 residues. The CDR3 nucleotides are TGTGCCAGCAGCTCGACGGGAGGTCTTTATAGCAATCAGCCCCAGCATTTT. This encodes CASSSTGGLYSNQPQHF.